What follows are 22 T cell receptor beta chains derived from one specimen sequenced in a study of blood T cell repertoires in COVID-19. Clones were read by immunoSEQ multiplex PCR, and TCRdb kept only the in-frame ones, dropping some. The data show about 14,000 clones, around 90% seen once. Sequencing was carried out using peripheral blood. These receptors were collected from a human donor with active COVID-19. The donor label of this sample is uncertain.

The chain is built from TRBV7-9 and TRBJ1-6; a possible D gene is TRBD1 (6 bases). CDR3 length: 14 amino acids. V lost 4 bases, J lost 7 bases, and 11 bases lay in between. Per germline, CDR1 SEHNR and CDR2 FQNEAQ (reference sequence). The CDR3 DNA follows: TGTGCCAGCAGCTCGGACAGTCAAAATTCACCCCTCCACTTT. It is translated as CASSSDSQNSPLHF.

The chain links TRBV6-5 to TRBJ2-5, with TRBD2 matching 12 bases. Germline trimming cut 6 bases from V and 5 bases from J; bases unmatched to any gene: 4. This CDR3 comprises 14 residues. In germline, CDR1 is MNHEY, CDR2 SVGAGI. In DNA, the CDR3 is TGTGCCAGCAGGGCTAGCGGGGGGGTCGAGACCCAGTACTTC. Translating it yields CASRASGGVETQYF.

V and J are TRBV6-2 or TRBV6-3 and TRBJ2-7, with D hard to call. This CDR3 region has 11 residues. CDR1 and CDR2 from the germline V gene are MNHEY and SVGEGT. V lost 6 bases and J lost 5, with 8 bases in between. The CDR3 nucleotides are TGTGCCAGCAGCCCCTTCGACGAGCAGTACTTC. It translates to CASSPFDEQYF.

This clone was found once. The chain uses TRBV19 and TRBJ2-6; 10 bases are a match to TRBD1. J gave up 0 bases and V 5 bases, and 7 bases lay outside the gene matches. Germline V lookup: CDR1 LNHDA, CDR2 SQIVND (reference sequence). CDR3 size: 18 residues. The CDR3 reads CASSDDRGRFSGANVLTF. The CDR3, as DNA: TGTGCCAGTAGTGACGACAGGGGGCGCTTCTCTGGGGCCAACGTCCTGACTTTC.

A single count supports this clone. V is TRBV2 and J is TRBJ2-3, with D unclear. The CDR3 consists of 15 residues. CDR1 is SNHLY and CDR2 is FYNNEI in the germline V gene. V was clipped by 7 bases and J by 6 bases, with 20 bases between them. CDR3 sequence reads: CASNPAPGATDTQYF. CDR3 sequence (DNA): TGTGCCAGCAATCCCGCACCAGGCGCCACCGATACGCAGTATTTT.

The CDR3 here is CASSSGVGSGANVLTF. CDR3 bases: TGTGCCAGCAGTAGCGGGGTTGGCTCTGGGGCCAACGTCCTGACTTTC. V and J are TRBV7-9 and TRBJ2-6; TRBD2 matches 8 bases. This CDR3 spans 16 amino acids. The V gene end was trimmed by 6 bases and the J gene end by 0 bases; junction bases not matched to a gene: 4. Germline lookup yields CDR1 SEHNR and CDR2 FQNEAQ (reference sequence).

The chain carries TRBV6-5 and TRBJ1-2, with 7 bases that match TRBD1. Germline CDR1 and CDR2: MNHEY and SVGAGI. Germline trimming cut 8 bases from V and 5 bases from J; bases unmatched to any gene: 14. This CDR3 is built from 15 residues. CDR3 loop: CASRLNHRGWYGYTF. Written as DNA, the CDR3 is TGTGCCAGCCGATTGAACCACAGGGGTTGGTATGGCTACACCTTC.

The V gene is TRBV7-9, the J gene TRBJ2-7, with D perhaps matching TRBD1 (6 bases). V was clipped by 1 base and J by 6 bases, with 16 bases between them. CDR3 size: 15 residues. Germline V lookup: CDR1 SEHNR, CDR2 FQNEAQ (reference sequence). The DNA for the CDR3 is TGTGCCAGCAGCTTAGAGTATTCAGGGGCGGCCGAGCAGTACTTC. This gives the protein CASSLEYSGAAEQYF.

The chain joins TRBV5-1 to TRBJ2-7, with 8 positions matching TRBD1. From germline, CDR1 is SGHRS and CDR2 YFSETQ. V shed 3 bases, J shed 9 bases, and the junction held 14 bases outside the gene matches. This CDR3 contains 15 residues. CDR3 residues: CASSWADRDPERQYF. Here the CDR3 DNA reads TGCGCCAGCAGCTGGGCGGACAGGGACCCCGAGAGGCAGTACTTC.

The chain recombines TRBV3-1 (or the pseudogene TRBV3-2) with TRBJ1-5, with D possibly TRBD1 on 6 matching bases. CDR3 length: 16 amino acids. Germline CDR1 reads LGHDT; CDR2 reads YNNKEL (reference sequence). V was pared by 0 bases and J by 2 bases, with 11 bases between. The chain's CDR3 is CASSQEGYRGNQPQHF. CDR3 nucleotide sequence: TGTGCCAGCAGCCAAGAGGGATACAGGGGCAATCAGCCCCAGCATTTT.

Only a few counts were recorded for this clone. The V call is TRBV6-1, the J call TRBJ2-2; TRBD1 matches 7 bases. This CDR3 spans 15 amino acids. The germline V gene has CDR1 MNHNS and CDR2 SASEGT. Trimming cost V 2 bases and J 4 bases; bases outside gene matches: 4. The CDR3 nucleotides are TGTGCCAGCAGTGAATGGGACAGATCCACCGGGGAGCTGTTTTTT. This gives the protein CASSEWDRSTGELFF.

V gene TRBV5-4 combines with J gene TRBJ2-2; TRBD2 matches 8 bases. Losses at the gene ends were 2 bases for V and 4 bases for J; bases not matched to a gene: 1. CDR1 SGHNT and CDR2 YYREEE come from the germline V gene (reference sequence). The CDR3 has 14 amino acids. CDR3 region: CASSFSGTTGELFF. DNA of the CDR3: TGTGCCAGCAGCTTTAGCGGGACCACCGGGGAGCTGTTTTTT.

The chain has TRBV13 and TRBJ2-5; the match to TRBD2 covers 11 bases. After removal of 0 bases from V and 4 bases from J, the junction contained 10 bases not matched to a gene. The CDR3 sequence is 18 residues long. Germline CDR1 and CDR2: PRHDT and FYEKMQ (reference sequence). CDR3: CASSLGQLAGGPAETQYF. CDR3 coding DNA: TGTGCCAGCAGCTTAGGCCAGTTAGCGGGGGGGCCGGCAGAGACCCAGTACTTC.

The rearrangement links TRBV11-3 to TRBJ2-7; tentatively, D is TRBD1 (6 bases). Per the germline V gene, CDR1 is SGHNT and CDR2 is YENEEA. Trimming removed 5 bases at V and 5 bases at J, with 16 bases between. CDR3 length: 14 amino acids. The CDR3 protein is CASSRTADGDEQYF. DNA for the CDR3: TGTGCCAGCAGCCGGACAGCGGATGGGGACGAGCAGTACTTC.

The J gene is TRBJ2-3, the V gene TRBV19; TRBD2 is a possible D gene (6 bases). V was shortened by 3 bases and J by 8 bases, with 18 bases between the two germline ends. Germline CDR1 and CDR2: LNHDA and SQIVND (reference sequence). This CDR3 contains 15 residues. The CDR3 sequence: CASSIGEAGRGTQYF. CDR3 in DNA: TGTGCCAGTAGTATTGGGGAGGCGGGGCGGGGTACGCAGTATTTT.

The chain employs TRBV5-6 and TRBJ2-3, with TRBD1 matching over 11 bases. CDR3 size: 16 residues. The germline gives CDR1 SGHDT, CDR2 YYEEEE. Trimming at V came to 4 bases and at J to 5 bases, leaving 9 bases not matched to a gene. CDR3 loop: CASSQDRGRIGDTQYF. CDR3 nucleotides: TGTGCCAGCAGCCAGGACAGGGGGCGCATCGGAGATACGCAGTATTTT.

The rearrangement uses TRBV6-6 and TRBJ1-3, with a possible D match to TRBD1 (5 bases). Germline V CDR1 and CDR2: MNHNY, SVGAGI (reference sequence). The CDR3 runs to 16 residues. Trimming shortened V by 6 bases and J by 0 bases, and 15 bases separated the two germline ends. The CDR3 here is CASSRTRINSGNTIYF. The CDR3 DNA sequence: TGTGCCAGCAGCCGGACACGGATAAACTCTGGAAACACCATATATTTT.

This clone has more than one count but fewer than ten. The V and J genes are TRBV2 and TRBJ1-1; no definite D call. V lost 2 bases to trimming and J lost 1 base, with 5 bases between them. The CDR3 sequence is 13 residues long. Per germline, CDR1 SNHLY and CDR2 FYNNEI. The CDR3 reads CASSERWNTEAFF. CDR3 nucleotide sequence: TGTGCCAGCAGTGAACGTTGGAACACTGAAGCTTTCTTT. Combining the CDR3 with reference TRBV2 and TRBJ1-1 gives the whole variable domain EPEVTQTPSHQVTQMGQEVILRCVPISNHLYFYWYRQILGQKVEFLVSFYNNEISEKSEIFDDQFSVERPDGSNFTLKIRSTKLEDSAMYFCASSERWNTEAFFGQGTRLTVV.

The CDR3 loop reads CASSQGTGQPYEQYF. The CDR3 nucleotides are TGCGCCAGCAGCCAAGGGACAGGCCAACCCTACGAGCAGTACTTC. The chain links TRBV4-1 to TRBJ2-7; 7 nucleotides match TRBD1. The germline V gene encodes CDR1 MGHRA and CDR2 YSYEKL. This CDR3 is 15 amino acids long. The J segment lost 2 bases and the V segment lost 1 base, leaving 5 bases of the junction unmatched.

The genes are TRBV11-3 and TRBJ2-1, with TRBD1 as a possible D gene (5 bases). The CDR3 consists of 13 residues. Germline V CDR1 and CDR2: SGHNT, YENEEA. Trimming removed 5 bases at V and 13 bases at J, with 18 bases between. CDR3: CASSPPGPNRQFF. CDR3 nucleotides: TGTGCCAGCAGCCCCCCAGGGCCGAACCGACAGTTCTTC.

This chain uses TRBV14 with TRBJ1-2, with D perhaps matching TRBD1 (6 bases). This CDR3 is built from 19 residues. V was cut by 1 base and J by 0 bases, with 21 bases left in between. The germline V gene encodes CDR1 SGHDN and CDR2 FVKESK. CDR3 residues: CASSQGPYSRGTPNYGYTF. The DNA of the CDR3 is TGTGCCAGCAGCCAAGGCCCCTATAGCAGGGGAACGCCTAACTATGGCTACACCTTC.

The chain has TRBV6-5 and TRBJ1-2; 10 nucleotides align to TRBD1. Trimming at V came to 7 bases and at J to 2 bases, leaving 7 bases not matched to a gene. This CDR3 has 15 amino acids. From germline, CDR1 is MNHEY and CDR2 SVGAGI. CDR3 amino acids: CASKKATGGNYGYTF. The CDR3 DNA reads as TGTGCCAGCAAAAAAGCGACAGGGGGCAACTATGGCTACACCTTC.